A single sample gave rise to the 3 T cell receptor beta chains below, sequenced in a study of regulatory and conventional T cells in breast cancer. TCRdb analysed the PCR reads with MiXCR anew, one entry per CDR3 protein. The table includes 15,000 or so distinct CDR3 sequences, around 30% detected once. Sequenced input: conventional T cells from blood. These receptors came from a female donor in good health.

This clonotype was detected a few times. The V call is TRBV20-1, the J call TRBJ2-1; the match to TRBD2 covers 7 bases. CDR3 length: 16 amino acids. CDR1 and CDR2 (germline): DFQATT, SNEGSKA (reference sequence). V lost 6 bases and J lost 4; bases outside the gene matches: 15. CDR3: CSALKRPGLLYNEQFF. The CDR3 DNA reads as TGCAGTGCCTTAAAGAGACCGGGACTACTTTACAATGAGCAGTTCTTC.

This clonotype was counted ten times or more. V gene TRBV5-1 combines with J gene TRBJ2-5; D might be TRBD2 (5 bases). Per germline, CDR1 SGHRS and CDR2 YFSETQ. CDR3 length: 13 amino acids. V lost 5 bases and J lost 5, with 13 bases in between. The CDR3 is CASSTGIRETQYF. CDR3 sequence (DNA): TGCGCCAGCAGTACCGGGATCCGGGAGACCCAGTACTTC. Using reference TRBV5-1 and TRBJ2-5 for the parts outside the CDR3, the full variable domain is KAGVTQTPRYLIKTRGQQVTLSCSPISGHRSVSWYQQTPGQGLQFLFEYFSETQRNKGNFPGRFSGRQFSNSRSEMNVSTLELGDSALYLCASSTGIRETQYFGPGTRLLVL.

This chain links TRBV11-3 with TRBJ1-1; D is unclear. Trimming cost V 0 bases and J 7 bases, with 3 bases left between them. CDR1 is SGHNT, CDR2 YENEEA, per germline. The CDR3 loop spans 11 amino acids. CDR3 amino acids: CASSLEGEAFF. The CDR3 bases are TGTGCCAGCAGCTTAGAAGGTGAAGCTTTCTTT.